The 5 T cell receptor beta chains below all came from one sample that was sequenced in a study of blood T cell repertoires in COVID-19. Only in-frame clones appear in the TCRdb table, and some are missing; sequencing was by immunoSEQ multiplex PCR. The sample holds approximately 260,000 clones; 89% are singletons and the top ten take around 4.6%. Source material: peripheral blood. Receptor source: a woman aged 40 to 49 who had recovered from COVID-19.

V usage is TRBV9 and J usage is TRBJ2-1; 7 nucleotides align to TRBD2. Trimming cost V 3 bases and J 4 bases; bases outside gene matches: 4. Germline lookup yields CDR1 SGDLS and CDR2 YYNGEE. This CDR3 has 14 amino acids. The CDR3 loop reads CASSADGGYNEQFF. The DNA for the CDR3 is TGTGCCAGCAGCGCAGACGGGGGGTACAATGAGCAGTTCTTC.

DNA of the CDR3: TGTGCCAGCAGCTTAGTGGGAGGGCACACCGGGGATGAGCAGTTCTTC. It codes for CASSLVGGHTGDEQFF. The chain employs TRBV7-3 and TRBJ2-1; 7 nucleotides line up with TRBD2. Germline loops: CDR1 SGHTA, CDR2 FQGTGA. V lost 2 bases to trimming and J lost 8 bases; unmatched junction nucleotides: 12. This CDR3 is built from 16 residues.

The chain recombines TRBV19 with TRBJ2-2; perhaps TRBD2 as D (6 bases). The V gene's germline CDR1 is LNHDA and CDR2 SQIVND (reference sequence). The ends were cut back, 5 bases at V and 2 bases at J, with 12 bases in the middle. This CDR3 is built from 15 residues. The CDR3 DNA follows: TGTGCCAGTAGTCTATCCGGGACTAACACCGGGGAGCTGTTTTTT. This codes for CASSLSGTNTGELFF.

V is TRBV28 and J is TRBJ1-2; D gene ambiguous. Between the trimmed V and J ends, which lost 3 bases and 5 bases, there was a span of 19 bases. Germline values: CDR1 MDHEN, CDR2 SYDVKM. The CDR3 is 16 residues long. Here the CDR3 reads CASSFLATERLYGYTF. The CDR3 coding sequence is TGTGCCAGCAGTTTCTTAGCCACAGAGAGACTATATGGCTACACCTTC.

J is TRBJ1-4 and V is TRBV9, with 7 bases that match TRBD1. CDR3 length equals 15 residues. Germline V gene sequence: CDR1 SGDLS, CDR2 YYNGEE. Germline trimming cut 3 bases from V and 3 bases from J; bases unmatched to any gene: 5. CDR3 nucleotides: TGTGCCAGCAGCGGCGTGGGACAGCCTAATGAAAAACTGTTTTTT. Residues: CASSGVGQPNEKLFF.